This is a list of T cell receptor beta chains from one sample in a study of T cell responses to AZD1222 COVID-19 vaccine. TCRdb's table, derived via immunoSEQ multiplex PCR, lists solely in-frame clones and lacks some. The sample includes roughly 150,000 clones, under 95% of them seen just once. The specimen comprised peripheral blood, sampled on day 0 of AZD1222 vaccination. Every receptor here comes from an adult in good health. Each CDR3 is given with its conserved first and last residue. A D gene is named only where the DNA matches it firmly. Size tells how often a clone was seen (once, few, many) or the class of an expanded clone, and some rows leave it out.

-	once	TRBV6-4	TRBJ2-1	TGTGCCAGCAGTGAGCGGGGACGCGATGAGCAGTTCTTC	CASSERGRDEQFF
-	-	TRBV12-5	TRBJ1-1	TGTGCTAGTGGTTACTCCGGGCCAAACACTGAAGCTTTCTTT	CASGYSGPNTEAFF
-	-	TRBV27	TRBJ2-2	TGTGCCAGCAGTTTCACCTGGGAGAACACCGGGGAGCTGTTTTTT	CASSFTWENTGELFF
TRBD1	-	TRBV3-1/TRBV3-2	TRBJ1-1	TGTGCCAGCAGCCAGCAGGGGGTTGGTCCTGAAGCTTTCTTT	CASSQQGVGPEAFF
-	-	TRBV21-1	TRBJ1-5	TGTGCCAGCCCCCTGGAGGGACAGCCCCAGCATTTT	CASPLEGQPQHF
-	-	TRBV28	TRBJ1-5	TGTGCCAGCAGTTTCGACCGGGGGTCCAATCAGCCCCAGCATTTT	CASSFDRGSNQPQHF
-	-	TRBV7-6	TRBJ2-3	TGTGCCAGCAGCTTGAGACAGGTCGACACAGATACGCAGTATTTT	CASSLRQVDTDTQYF
-	-	TRBV12-3/TRBV12-4	TRBJ2-3	TGTGCCAGCAGTTTAGATGCTGCTGAAACGCAGTATTTT	CASSLDAAETQYF
-	-	TRBV6-5	TRBJ2-3	TGTGCCAGCAGTTCGAGGGGTCTTGATACGCAGTATTTT	CASSSRGLDTQYF
-	-	TRBV19	TRBJ2-7	TGTGCCAGTAGCAGGGCGGGACCCTACGAGCAGTACTTC	CASSRAGPYEQYF
-	-	TRBV4-1	TRBJ2-7	TGCGCCAGCAGCCACAACGGGTTCTACGAGCAGTACTTC	CASSHNGFYEQYF
-	once	TRBV7-2	TRBJ1-5	TGTGCCAGCAGCTTATGGGACGGTGATCAGCCCCAGCATTTT	CASSLWDGDQPQHF
-	-	TRBV28	TRBJ1-2	TGTGCCAGCAGCAACCCAGCACCCTATGGCTACACCTTC	CASSNPAPYGYTF
TRBD1	few	TRBV2	TRBJ2-3	TGTGCCAGCAGAGCTGACTTCCGGGACAGGTATTTT	CASRADFRDRYF
-	-	TRBV28	TRBJ1-5	TGTGCCGCTACAGTGGGGAATCAGCCCCAGCATTTT	CAATVGNQPQHF
TRBD2	-	TRBV24-1	TRBJ2-5	TGTGCCACCAGTGATCCAGCCGGGGGGGCCCTCCAAGAGACCCAGTACTTC	CATSDPAGGALQETQYF
-	-	TRBV3-1/TRBV3-2	TRBJ1-1	TGTGCCAGCAGCGTGATTTCGGGCGCTGAAGCTTTCTTT	CASSVISGAEAFF
TRBD1	-	TRBV2	TRBJ1-6	TGTGCCAGCAAGAAGGGGGCCCCTTGGAATTCACCCCTCCACTTT	CASKKGAPWNSPLHF
-	-	TRBV6-2/TRBV6-3	TRBJ2-6	TGTGCCAGCGGTTTCCAGGCGACGATCTCTGGGGCCAACGTCCTGACTTTC	CASGFQATISGANVLTF
-	-	TRBV24-1	TRBJ2-7	TGTGCCACCAGTGATTCCAGGGGGGAACCCTACGAGCAGTACTTC	CATSDSRGEPYEQYF
-	-	TRBV7-9	TRBJ1-6	TGTGCCAGCAGCTTGGGACATCCTGGGGACTATAATTCACCCCTCCACTTT	CASSLGHPGDYNSPLHF
-	-	TRBV5-4	TRBJ1-1	TGTGCCAGCAGCTTGGGGGTGATAGGGCCTGAAGCTTTCTTT	CASSLGVIGPEAFF
TRBD1	once	TRBV27	TRBJ2-7	TGTGCCAGCAGCCGGGACAGGGGGCAAGACGAGCAGTACTTC	CASSRDRGQDEQYF